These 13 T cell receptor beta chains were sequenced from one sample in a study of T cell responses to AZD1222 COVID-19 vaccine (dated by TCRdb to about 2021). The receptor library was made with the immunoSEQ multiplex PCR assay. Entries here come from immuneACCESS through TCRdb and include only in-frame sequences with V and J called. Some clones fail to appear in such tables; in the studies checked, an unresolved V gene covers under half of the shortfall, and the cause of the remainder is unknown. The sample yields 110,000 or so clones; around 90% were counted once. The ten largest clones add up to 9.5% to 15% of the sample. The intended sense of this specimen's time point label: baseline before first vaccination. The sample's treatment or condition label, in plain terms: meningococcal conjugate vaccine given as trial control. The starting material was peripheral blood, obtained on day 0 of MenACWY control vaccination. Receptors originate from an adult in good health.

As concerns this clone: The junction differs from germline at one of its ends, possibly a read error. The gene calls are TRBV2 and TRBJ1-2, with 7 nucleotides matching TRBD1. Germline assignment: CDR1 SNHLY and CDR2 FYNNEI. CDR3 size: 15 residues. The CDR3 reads CASSKAQTGAKGYTF. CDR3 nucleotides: TGTGCCAGCAGTAAAGCACAAACAGGGGCTAAAGGCTACACCTTC. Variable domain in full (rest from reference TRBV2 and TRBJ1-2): EPEVTQTPSHQVTQMGQEVILRCVPISNHLYFYWYRQILGQKVEFLVSFYNNEISEKSEIFDDQFSVERPDGSNFTLKIRSTKLEDSAMYFCASSKAQTGAKGYTFGSGTRLTVV.

CDR3 region: CASGPGPNSPLHF. The CDR3 DNA is TGTGCCAGCGGCCCGGGGCCGAATTCACCCCTCCACTTT. The chain uses TRBV6-5 and TRBJ1-6; the D gene is possibly TRBD1 (5 bases). The V and J ends lost 8 bases and 7 bases respectively, with 12 bases between them. The CDR3 loop spans 13 amino acids. Germline CDR1 MNHEY, CDR2 SVGAGI.

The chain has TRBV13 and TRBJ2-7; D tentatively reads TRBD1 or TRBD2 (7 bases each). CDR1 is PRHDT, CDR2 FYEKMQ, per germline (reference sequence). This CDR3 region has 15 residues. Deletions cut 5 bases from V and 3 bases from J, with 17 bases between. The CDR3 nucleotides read TGTGCCAGCAGCCCAAGGGAGGGGGCAGTCTACGAGCAGTACTTC. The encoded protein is CASSPREGAVYEQYF.

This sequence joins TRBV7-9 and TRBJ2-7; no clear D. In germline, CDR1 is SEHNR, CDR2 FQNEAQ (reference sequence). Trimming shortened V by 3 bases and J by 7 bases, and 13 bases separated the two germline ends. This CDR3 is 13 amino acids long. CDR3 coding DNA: TGTGCCAGCAGCTTCGCTTCTTTAGGAGAGCAGTACTTC. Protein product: CASSFASLGEQYF.

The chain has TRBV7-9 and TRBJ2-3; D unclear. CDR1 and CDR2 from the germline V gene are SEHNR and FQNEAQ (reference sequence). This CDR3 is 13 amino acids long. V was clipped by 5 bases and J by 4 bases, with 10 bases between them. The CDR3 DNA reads TGTGCCAGCAGCGTTATACCCCCAGATACGCAGTATTTT. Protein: CASSVIPPDTQYF.

In DNA form, the CDR3 reads TGTGCCAGCAGCTTTCGGCCCACCCGTCTGGCCAAAAACATTCAGTACTTC. This gives the protein CASSFRPTRLAKNIQYF. The chain joins TRBV5-6 to TRBJ2-4; the D is unclear. The length of the CDR3 is 17 residues. Trimming removed 2 bases at V and 1 base at J, with 16 bases between. Per the germline V gene, CDR1 is SGHDT and CDR2 is YYEEEE.

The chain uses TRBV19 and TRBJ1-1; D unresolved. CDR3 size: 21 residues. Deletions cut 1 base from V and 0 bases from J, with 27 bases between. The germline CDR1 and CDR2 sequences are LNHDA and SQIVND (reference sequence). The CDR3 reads CASSIAAWGLPFRVLNTEAFF. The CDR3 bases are TGTGCCAGTAGTATAGCTGCTTGGGGTCTTCCCTTTCGGGTGCTGAACACTGAAGCTTTCTTT.

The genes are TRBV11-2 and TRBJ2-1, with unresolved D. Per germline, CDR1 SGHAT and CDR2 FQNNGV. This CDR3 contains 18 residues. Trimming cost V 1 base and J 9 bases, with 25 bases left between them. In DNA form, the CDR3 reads TGTGCCAGCAGCTTAGGGGGTTGGGCTTTAGGGTCCTCAGGTGAGCAGTTCTTC. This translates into CASSLGGWALGSSGEQFF.

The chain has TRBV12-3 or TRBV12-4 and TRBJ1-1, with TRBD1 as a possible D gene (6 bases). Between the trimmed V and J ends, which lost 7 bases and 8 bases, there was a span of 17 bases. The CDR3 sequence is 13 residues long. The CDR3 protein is CASTSIRRGEAFF. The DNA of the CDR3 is TGTGCCAGCACCTCCATCCGTAGGGGGGAAGCTTTCTTT.

In DNA, the CDR3 is TGTGCCAGCAGTTACGTACAGGGGGCCAGGGGCTACACCTTC. Encoded protein: CASSYVQGARGYTF. V and J are TRBV6-5 and TRBJ1-2, with 9 bases lining up with TRBD1. CDR1 is MNHEY and CDR2 is SVGAGI in the germline V gene. This CDR3 comprises 14 residues. The ends lost 2 bases at V and 8 bases at J; junction bases unmatched: 6.

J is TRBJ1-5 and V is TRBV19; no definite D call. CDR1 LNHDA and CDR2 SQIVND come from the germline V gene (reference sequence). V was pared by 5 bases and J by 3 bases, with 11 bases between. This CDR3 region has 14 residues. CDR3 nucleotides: TGTGCCAGTAGTTCCCGGGTAGACAATCAGCCCCAGCATTTT. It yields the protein CASSSRVDNQPQHF.

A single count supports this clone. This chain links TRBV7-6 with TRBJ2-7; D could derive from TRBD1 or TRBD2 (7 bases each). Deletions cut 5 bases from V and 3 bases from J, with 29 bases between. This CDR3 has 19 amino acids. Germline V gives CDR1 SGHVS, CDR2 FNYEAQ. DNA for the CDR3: TGTGCCAGCAGCCCAGAGGTGACGGCAGGGGGGGCCTCCCGCTACGAGCAGTACTTC. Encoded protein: CASSPEVTAGGASRYEQYF.

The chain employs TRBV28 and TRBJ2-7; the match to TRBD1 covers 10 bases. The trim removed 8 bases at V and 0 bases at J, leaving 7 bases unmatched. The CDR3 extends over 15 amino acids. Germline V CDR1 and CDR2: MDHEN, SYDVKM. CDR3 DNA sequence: TGTGCCAGCGTGCGGGGGACAGGGGTCTCCTACGAGCAGTACTTC. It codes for CASVRGTGVSYEQYF.